The clone carrying this TCR beta chain was counted between two and nine times. This specimen comes from a study of response to subunit inactivated influenza vaccine. TCRdb analysed the RT-PCR reads with MiXCR anew, one entry per CDR3 protein. In the table there are about 500,000 distinct CDR3 sequences, 16% of which are singletons. Sequenced here: CD4+ T cells sorted from PBMCs, sampled about 23 months after vaccination. This TCR came from a man between 45 and 75 years old who received an inactivated influenza vaccine.

CDR3 residues: CASSSFRPGEQYF. The CDR3 bases are TGTGCCAGCAGCTCGTTCCGACCAGGCGAGCAGTACTTC. The V gene is TRBV7-2, the J gene TRBJ2-7; unclear D gene. Germline V gene data show CDR1 as SGHTA and CDR2 as FQGNSA. Trimming stripped 4 bases from V and 6 bases from J, with 13 bases between. The length of the CDR3 is 13 residues.